This T cell receptor beta chain came from a study of cytomegalovirus exposure and HLA in healthy donors. The overall study: Of 398 genotyped donors, about 80% clustered with self-reported Caucasian donors. Whole-study results and caveats: Some highly shared sequence variants likely arose as a pipeline artifact.

Primers included in the PCR were 60 Vbeta and 13 Jbeta primers. Sequencing used immunoSEQ multiplex PCR; TCRdb keeps in-frame clones, though not all of them. Of under 250,000 clones listed, 60% to 80% are singletons. Comment on this clone: Its antigen is unknown.

Sequences were obtained from PBMCs. The TCR sequence derives from a male donor in good health and CMV-seronegative.

The DNA of the CDR3 is TGTGCCAGCAGCTTATCCTGGACAGATTCCTACGAGCAGTACTTC. This gives the protein CASSLSWTDSYEQYF. The chain joins TRBV7-2 to TRBJ2-7; D perhaps matches TRBD1 (6 bases). V lost 2 bases and J 1 base, leaving 12 bases between the germline ends. The CDR3 consists of 15 residues. Germline lookup yields CDR1 SGHTA and CDR2 FQGNSA. The full variable domain, rest sourced from reference TRBV7-2 and TRBJ2-7, is GAGVSQSPSNKVTEKGKDVELRCDPISGHTALYWYRQSLGQGLEFLIYFQGNSAPDKSGLPSDRFSAERTGGSVSTLTIQRTQQEDSAVYLCASSLSWTDSYEQYFGPGTRLTVT.